This T cell receptor beta chain is drawn from a study of CD4 T cells in relation to SARS-CoV-2 and coronaviruses. As regards this clone: What it binds is not known.

Survey-level TCR-beta sequencing used DNA from CEF-cultured naive and memory CD4+ T cells. TCRdb keeps only in-frame clones here, not all; method: immunoSEQ multiplex PCR. The sample carries about 38,000 clones, under 80% recorded once. Naive and memory CD4+ T cells were separated from cryopreserved PBMCs. This CDR3 has 15 amino acids. Between the trimmed V and J ends, which lost 3 bases and 2 bases, there was a span of 13 bases. CDR1 is SGHTA, CDR2 FQGNSA, per germline. V gene TRBV7-2 combines with J gene TRBJ1-2; D gene uncertain. This TCR was recovered from an adult with COVID-19. The sequencing input was memory CD4+ T cells from PBMCs, cultured in vitro. The CDR3 region has the DNA TGTGCCAGCAGCTTGAGGTGGACGGAAAACTATGGCTACACCTTC. This encodes CASSLRWTENYGYTF.